This TCR beta chain derives from a study of T cell repertoires in cytomegalovirus infection. Study background: Matching HLA type, along with CMV infection, was indicated by public TCR beta signatures.

MiXCR, run by TCRdb on the reads, gives a single entry per CDR3 protein. The table has about 260,000 distinct CDR3 sequences, around 8.7% seen once. Trimming took off 8 bases at V and 11 bases at J, with 13 bases between the two ends. Germline assignment: CDR1 MNHEY and CDR2 SVGEGT. The CDR3 is 11 amino acids. Study observations and caveats: Carriers of CMV and the relevant HLA type were discriminated by public TCR beta frequency. The ex vivo response was dominated by HLA-C-restricted CMV-specific TCR beta clonotypes.

This clonotype was observed at least ten times. Its antigen is as yet unknown. This TCR came from a human donor in good health (CMV status not recorded). Some clones in this sample may be carry-over from other donors' samples. The V call is TRBV6-2 or TRBV6-3, the J call TRBJ1-5; D perhaps matches TRBD1 (6 bases). Material: PBMCs. The CDR3 spells CASATGTSQHF. The CDR3 coding sequence is TGTGCCAGCGCTACAGGGACGTCCCAGCATTTT.